This T cell receptor (beta chain) is drawn from a study of cytomegalovirus exposure and HLA in healthy donors. V was shortened by 1 base and J by 4 bases, with 17 bases between the two germline ends. The CDR3 has 17 residues. Germline loops: CDR1 SEHNR, CDR2 FQNEAQ (reference sequence). A word on this clone: Its cognate antigen is unknown.

The PCR had 60 Vbeta and 13 Jbeta primers. The assay was immunoSEQ multiplex PCR, and TCRdb's table has in-frame clones only and misses some. The sample consists of approximately 260,000 clones, approximately 91% of them appearing once. Points from the study as a whole: Analyses of presence/absence relied on an assumption of roughly uniform sequencing depth across donors. A further, later analysis showed that HLA-associated TCR beta chains (compared with equally common others) were more clonally expanded.

The receptor was derived from a girl aged 2-15 years in good health and CMV-seronegative. The genes are TRBV7-9 and TRBJ1-5; tentatively, D is TRBD1 (6 bases). The sequenced sample consisted of PBMCs. In nucleotides, the CDR3 is TGTGCCAGCAGCTTAGACGGGCCAGGGGCGATTAATCAGCCCCAGCATTTT. Protein product: CASSLDGPGAINQPQHF.